A selection of T cell receptor beta chains follows, all from one sample in a study of blood T cell repertoires in COVID-19. Only in-frame clones appear in the TCRdb table, and some are missing; sequencing was by immunoSEQ multiplex PCR. The sample includes fewer than 60,000 clones, approximately 88% seen only once; the top ten take around 18%. The sequenced material came from peripheral blood. These receptors were taken from a human donor in a cohort sampled during active COVID-19. The CDR3 runs from the conserved cysteine through the conserved F or W. A D gene is named only where the DNA matches it firmly. Not all rows give a size; the values are once, few, many and, for expanded clones, a class.

j_call: TRBJ1-6; v_call: TRBV18; clone_size: NA; d_call: NA; cdr3_nt: TGTGCCAGCTCAGTGAATTCGTGGGGGCTCGGTTCACCCCTCCACTTT; cdr3_aa: CASSVNSWGLGSPLHF
j_call: TRBJ1-4; v_call: TRBV19; clone_size: NA; d_call: NA; cdr3_nt: TGTGCCAGTAAACAAGAGGACAGAACTAATGAAAAACTGTTTTTT; cdr3_aa: CASKQEDRTNEKLFF
j_call: TRBJ2-3; v_call: TRBV2; clone_size: NA; d_call: TRBD1; cdr3_nt: TGTGCCAGCAGTGTTTTCGGGACAGGGGAAACAGATACGCAGTATTTT; cdr3_aa: CASSVFGTGETDTQYF
j_call: TRBJ1-1; v_call: TRBV6-1; clone_size: NA; d_call: NA; cdr3_nt: TGTGCCAGCAGTGAACCCCGGGGGGGCCTCTTAGACACTGAAGCTTTCTTT; cdr3_aa: CASSEPRGGLLDTEAFF
j_call: TRBJ2-7; v_call: TRBV4-3; clone_size: NA; d_call: NA; cdr3_nt: TGCGCCAGCAGCCAAGAGTGGCGGGGAAAGCAGTACTTC; cdr3_aa: CASSQEWRGKQYF
j_call: TRBJ1-4; v_call: TRBV7-9; clone_size: NA; d_call: NA; cdr3_nt: TGTGCCAGCAGCCCCCATGGTGGCCGATTCTCCCAAAAACTGTTTTTT; cdr3_aa: CASSPHGGRFSQKLFF
j_call: TRBJ2-7; v_call: TRBV27; clone_size: NA; d_call: TRBD1; cdr3_nt: TGTGCCAGCAGTTTCGGGACAGGAGAGCAGTACTTC; cdr3_aa: CASSFGTGEQYF
j_call: TRBJ2-2; v_call: TRBV10-3; clone_size: NA; d_call: NA; cdr3_nt: TGTGCCATCAGTGTTAAGACAGAGAACACCGGGGAGCTGTTTTTT; cdr3_aa: CAISVKTENTGELFF
j_call: TRBJ2-7; v_call: TRBV19; clone_size: few; d_call: TRBD2; cdr3_nt: TGTGCCAGTAGTATACTTGGGACTAGCGGGGGGAACGAGCAGTACTTC; cdr3_aa: CASSILGTSGGNEQYF
j_call: TRBJ2-7; v_call: TRBV19; clone_size: NA; d_call: TRBD1; cdr3_nt: TGTGCCAGTAGTATAGGCCCCAGGGACAGAAAGTCCTACGAGCAGTACTTC; cdr3_aa: CASSIGPRDRKSYEQYF
j_call: TRBJ2-2; v_call: TRBV4-1; clone_size: NA; d_call: TRBD1; cdr3_nt: TGCGCCAGCAGCCAAGATGCCGACAGGGCAAGGGCCGGGGAGCTGTTTTTT; cdr3_aa: CASSQDADRARAGELFF
j_call: TRBJ1-1; v_call: TRBV30; clone_size: NA; d_call: TRBD1; cdr3_nt: TGTGCCTGGACCCTTTCCGGGACAGGTGGAGTGGCTTTCTTT; cdr3_aa: CAWTLSGTGGVAFF
j_call: TRBJ2-5; v_call: TRBV27; clone_size: NA; d_call: TRBD2; cdr3_nt: TGTGCCAGCAGTGGACTAGCGGGGGGGATAAGCCCAGTGACCCAGTACTTC; cdr3_aa: CASSGLAGGISPVTQYF
j_call: TRBJ2-3; v_call: TRBV5-4; clone_size: NA; d_call: TRBD1; cdr3_nt: TGTGCCAGCAGCTTGGAGAGGGGGCCGAATACGCAGTATTTT; cdr3_aa: CASSLERGPNTQYF
j_call: TRBJ2-3; v_call: TRBV5-1; clone_size: NA; d_call: TRBD1; cdr3_nt: TGCGCCAGCAGCTACCGACAGGGAACTTCAGATACGCAGTATTTT; cdr3_aa: CASSYRQGTSDTQYF
j_call: TRBJ1-5; v_call: TRBV7-2; clone_size: NA; d_call: TRBD1; cdr3_nt: TGTGCCAGCAGCCCGGAGACAGGGCGCAATCAGCCCCAGCATTTT; cdr3_aa: CASSPETGRNQPQHF
j_call: TRBJ1-3; v_call: TRBV9; clone_size: NA; d_call: NA; cdr3_nt: TGTGCCAGCAGCGGGGGCGGGACGTATGGGAACACCATATATTTT; cdr3_aa: CASSGGGTYGNTIYF
j_call: TRBJ2-3; v_call: TRBV3-1/TRBV3-2; clone_size: NA; d_call: NA; cdr3_nt: TGTGCCAGCAGCCTGAAGACTAGCACAGATACGCAGTATTTT; cdr3_aa: CASSLKTSTDTQYF
j_call: TRBJ2-3; v_call: TRBV19; clone_size: once; d_call: TRBD2; cdr3_nt: TGTGCCAGTAGTACTTACAGACTAGCGGGGGGGCTTACAGATACGCAGTATTTT; cdr3_aa: CASSTYRLAGGLTDTQYF
j_call: TRBJ2-3; v_call: TRBV9; clone_size: NA; d_call: TRBD1; cdr3_nt: TGTGCCAGCAGCGGAATTTGGGACAGGAGCGCAGATACGCAGTATTTT; cdr3_aa: CASSGIWDRSADTQYF
j_call: TRBJ2-3; v_call: TRBV12-3/TRBV12-4; clone_size: NA; d_call: NA; cdr3_nt: TGTGCCAGCAGGGCTAGCACAGATACGCAGTATTTT; cdr3_aa: CASRASTDTQYF
j_call: TRBJ1-5; v_call: TRBV12-3/TRBV12-4; clone_size: few; d_call: NA; cdr3_nt: TGTGCCAGCAGTTTAGGCAGAAATCAGCCCCAGCATTTT; cdr3_aa: CASSLGRNQPQHF